This T cell receptor beta chain was sequenced during a study of technical replicates of blood from a handful of donors. Measured with immunoSEQ multiplex PCR; TCRdb has only the in-frame clones, and not every one. The data show roughly 72,000 clones, with approximately 93% seen just once and about 0.37% held by the top ten. The length of the CDR3 is 13 residues. Trimming left V 6 bases short and J 5 bases short, with 10 bases between. The germline CDR1 and CDR2 sequences are MNHEY and SMNVEV (reference sequence). V and J are TRBV27 and TRBJ2-2; D possibly corresponds to TRBD1 (6 bases). The clonotype comes from a human donor in good health. Sequenced material: T cells isolated from PBMCs. CDR3 sequence: CASRQGYTGELFF. The CDR3 nucleotides are TGTGCCAGCAGACAGGGATATACCGGGGAGCTGTTTTTT.